One sample yielded the 13 T cell receptor beta chains listed below, sequenced in a study of T cell responses to AZD1222 COVID-19 vaccine. The protocol was immunoSEQ multiplex PCR, while the TCRdb copy is restricted to in-frame clones and leaves out a portion. This sample has 150,000 to 200,000 clones, with roughly 91% found just once. The material was peripheral blood, obtained 28 days after the second AZD1222 dose. These receptors were taken from an adult who received the AZD1222 COVID-19 vaccine.

V usage is TRBV19 and J usage is TRBJ1-1, with D possibly being TRBD1 (6 bases). The germline V gene has CDR1 LNHDA and CDR2 SQIVND (reference sequence). Trimming stripped 3 bases from V and 1 base from J, with 9 bases between. CDR3 length: 14 residues. The CDR3 sequence is CASSIAQGNTEAFF. The CDR3 DNA is TGTGCCAGTAGTATCGCACAGGGGAACACTGAAGCTTTCTTT.

The genes are TRBV7-3 and TRBJ1-6; 7 bases are a match to TRBD1. The CDR3 loop spans 15 amino acids. CDR1 and CDR2 from the germline V gene are SGHTA and FQGTGA. Trimming cost V 5 bases and J 9 bases; bases outside gene matches: 10. The chain's CDR3 is CASSPAGGVGSPLHF. In DNA, the CDR3 is TGTGCCAGCAGCCCCGCAGGGGGGGTCGGTTCACCCCTCCACTTT.

This clone came up once. The J gene is TRBJ2-7, the V gene TRBV29-1; D remains unclear. CDR1 is SQVTM and CDR2 is ANQGSEA in the germline V gene. This CDR3 contains 14 residues. Trimming shortened V by 2 bases and J by 10 bases, and 21 bases separated the two germline ends. CDR3 residues: CSVESKGFANIQYF. The DNA of the CDR3 is TGCAGCGTTGAAAGTAAGGGCTTCGCCAATATTCAGTACTTC.

The rearrangement links TRBV6-1 to TRBJ2-1; tentatively, D is TRBD1 (7 bases). V was shortened by 1 base and J by 12 bases, with 13 bases between the two germline ends. Germline CDR1 MNHNS, CDR2 SASEGT. The CDR3 is 13 amino acids. As DNA, the CDR3 is TGTGCCAGCAGTGAAGTACCCCAGGGGGGGCAGTTCTTC. Its protein is CASSEVPQGGQFF.

The chain links TRBV7-9 to TRBJ1-1; 7 positions agree with TRBD1. V shed 4 bases, J shed 4 bases, and the junction held 3 bases outside the gene matches. CDR1 and CDR2 (germline): SEHNR, FQNEAQ (reference sequence). This CDR3 contains 13 residues. The CDR3 nucleotides read TGTGCCAGCAGCTCAACAGGGGCCACTGAAGCTTTCTTT. It is translated as CASSSTGATEAFF.

The chain combines TRBV28 with TRBJ2-2; 9 bases align to TRBD2. V lost 2 bases, J lost 6 bases, and 4 bases stayed unmatched. The germline gives CDR1 MDHEN, CDR2 SYDVKM. This CDR3 contains 15 residues. In nucleotides, the CDR3 is TGTGCCAGCAGTTTAGCGGGAGGGCCCTCCGGGGAGCTGTTTTTT. Encoded protein: CASSLAGGPSGELFF.

The CDR3 DNA follows: TGTGCCAGCAGCGTAAGGGTCTGGGGGCATGAGCAGTTCTTC. Translating gives CASSVRVWGHEQFF. The chain carries TRBV9 and TRBJ2-1; D perhaps matches TRBD1 (6 bases). CDR3 length equals 14 residues. Germline loops: CDR1 SGDLS, CDR2 YYNGEE. Trimming took off 1 base at V and 8 bases at J, with 13 bases between the two ends.

The chain joins TRBV28 to TRBJ2-5, with unresolved D. Germline assignment: CDR1 MDHEN and CDR2 SYDVKM. Deletions cut 4 bases from V and 2 bases from J, with 11 bases between. The CDR3 totals 14 residues. The DNA for the CDR3 is TGTGCCAGCAGTTCGGCTCGGTCTCAAGAGACCCAGTACTTC. Translated: CASSSARSQETQYF.

The chain employs TRBV19 and TRBJ2-7; a weak D match, TRBD2 (6 bases). With 9 bases removed from V and 0 bases from J, the gap between germline ends came to 18 bases. This CDR3 is built from 15 residues. CDR1 and CDR2 (germline): LNHDA, SQIVND (reference sequence). CDR3 nucleotide sequence: TGTGCCAGGGGACTGGGACCCCCGAGCTCCTACGAGCAGTACTTC. It translates to CARGLGPPSSYEQYF.

The rearrangement uses TRBV13 and TRBJ1-6; 8 bases are a match to TRBD1. The CDR3 has 16 amino acids. V was pared by 3 bases and J by 5 bases, with 6 bases of the junction left unmatched. Germline V gene lookup returns CDR1 PRHDT and CDR2 FYEKMQ (reference sequence). The CDR3 DNA sequence: TGTGCCAGCAGCTTCGGTGGGACAGGAAATAATTCACCCCTCCACTTT. It codes for CASSFGGTGNNSPLHF.

The chain uses TRBV29-1 and TRBJ1-5, with unresolved D. This CDR3 is built from 13 residues. Germline CDR1 reads SQVTM; CDR2 reads ANQGSEA. Between the trimmed V and J ends, which lost 3 bases and 3 bases, there was a span of 9 bases. Written as DNA, the CDR3 is TGCAGCGTTGATCCCGCATTCAATCAGCCCCAGCATTTT. It yields the protein CSVDPAFNQPQHF.

The chain recombines TRBV5-1 with TRBJ1-4; D is ambiguous. Germline V gene sequence: CDR1 SGHRS, CDR2 YFSETQ. This CDR3 is 15 amino acids long. The V end was cut by 5 bases, the J end by 0 bases, with 11 bases between. The CDR3 spells CASSLRWATNEKLFF. CDR3 nucleotide sequence: TGCGCCAGCAGTCTGAGGTGGGCAACTAATGAAAAACTGTTTTTT.

The chain employs TRBV19 and TRBJ2-7; D is uncertain. CDR3 length: 15 residues. Germline loops: CDR1 LNHDA, CDR2 SQIVND (reference sequence). The germline V and J ends were trimmed by 2 bases and 4 bases, with 15 bases remaining between them. The CDR3 nucleotides read TGTGCCAGTAGTATAACCCCCGCCAGAACGTACGAGCAGTACTTC. This sequence encodes CASSITPARTYEQYF.